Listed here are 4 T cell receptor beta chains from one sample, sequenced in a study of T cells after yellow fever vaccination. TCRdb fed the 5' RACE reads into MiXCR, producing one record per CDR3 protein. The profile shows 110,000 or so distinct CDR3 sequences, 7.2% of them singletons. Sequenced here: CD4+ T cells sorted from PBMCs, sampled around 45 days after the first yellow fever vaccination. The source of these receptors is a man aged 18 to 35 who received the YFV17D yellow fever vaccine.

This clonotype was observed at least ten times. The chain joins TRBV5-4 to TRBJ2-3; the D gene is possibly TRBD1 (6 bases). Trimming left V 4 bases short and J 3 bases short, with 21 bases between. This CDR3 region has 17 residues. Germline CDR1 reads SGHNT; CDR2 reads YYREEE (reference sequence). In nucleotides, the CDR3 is TGTGCCAGCAGCCTTAGCAGGGGAGCTTTGACGACAGATACGCAGTATTTT. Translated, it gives CASSLSRGALTTDTQYF.

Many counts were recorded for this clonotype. CDR3 nucleotides: TGTGCCAGCAGCTTAGCGGGGGACTTGAACACTGAAGCTTTCTTT. Amino acids: CASSLAGDLNTEAFF. The chain joins TRBV7-2 to TRBJ1-1; D might be TRBD1 (5 bases). Germline values: CDR1 SGHTA, CDR2 FQGNSA. This CDR3 has 15 residues. Trimming took 0 bases from V and 0 from J, leaving 8 bases between them.

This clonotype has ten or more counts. CDR3 loop: CASSQGPRGRLTGELFF. CDR3 nucleotides: TGTGCCAGCAGCCAAGGCCCGCGGGGGAGGCTCACCGGGGAGCTGTTTTTT. J is TRBJ2-2 and V is TRBV14; 7 bases line up with TRBD2. The germline V gene has CDR1 SGHDN and CDR2 FVKESK. Losses at the gene ends were 1 base for V and 4 bases for J; bases not matched to a gene: 9. This CDR3 contains 17 residues.

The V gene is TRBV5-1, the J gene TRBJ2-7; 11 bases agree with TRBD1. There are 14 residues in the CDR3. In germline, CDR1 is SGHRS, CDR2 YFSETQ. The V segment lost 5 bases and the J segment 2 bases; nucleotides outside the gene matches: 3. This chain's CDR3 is CASRPGQGAYEQYF. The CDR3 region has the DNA TGCGCCAGCAGGCCGGGACAGGGGGCCTACGAGCAGTACTTC. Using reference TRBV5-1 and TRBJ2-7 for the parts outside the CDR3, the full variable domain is KAGVTQTPRYLIKTRGQQVTLSCSPISGHRSVSWYQQTPGQGLQFLFEYFSETQRNKGNFPGRFSGRQFSNSRSEMNVSTLELGDSALYLCASRPGQGAYEQYFGPGTRLTVT.